This TCR beta chain was sequenced during a study of blood T cells in healthy people across ages. This clonotype occurred many times. The antigen is unknown. The second PCR ran roughly 6 to 11 cycles with a sample-barcoded 5' primer and J-beta primers. MiXCR, run by TCRdb on the 5' RACE reads, gives a single entry per CDR3 protein. The sample has more than 800,000 distinct CDR3 sequences, more than 25% seen once. This CDR3 spans 16 amino acids. Germline V gene data show CDR1 as SGHTA and CDR2 as FQGNSA. Losses at the gene ends were 5 bases for V and 4 bases for J; bases not matched to a gene: 13. Study findings and constraints: One million T cells yielded diversity estimates that were considered underestimates.

V usage is TRBV7-2 and J usage is TRBJ1-2, with 7 bases that match TRBD1. This clonotype originated in a woman older than 75 in good health. What was sequenced was blood. In nucleotides, the CDR3 is TGTGCCAGCAGCCCCACCGGTTCACAGGGGAGCTATGGCTACACCTTC. Its protein is CASSPTGSQGSYGYTF.